This TCR beta chain is drawn from a study of a mutant IDH1 vaccine in newly diagnosed glioma. Across the study: Treated patients showed a male proportion of roughly 60%, a female proportion of about 40%, and a mean age of approximately 40 years. Every participant had undergone radiotherapy, temozolomide, or both before, and most underwent both.

Described time point: baseline, week 1 (first vaccination visit). Treatment meaning: pre-vaccination baseline after standard-of-care therapy. The V gene lost 7 bases and the J gene lost 12 bases, with 12 bases spanning the gap. From germline, CDR1 is MDHEN and CDR2 SYDVKM. The length of the CDR3 is 11 residues. The table came from immunoSEQ multiplex PCR; TCRdb's copy has only in-frame clones and leaves some out. The sample lists about 50,000 clones; roughly 89% were seen once. Study findings and constraints: Altogether, about 93% of patients exhibited vaccine-induced immune responses.

A remark on this clone: Its antigen is still unknown.

The starting material was PBMCs, obtained from a glioma patient treated with radiotherapy, temozolomide or both. The chain combines TRBV28 with TRBJ1-4; D is uncertain. The TCR originated in a man aged 40-55 years with glioma. This CDR3 reads CASTLYGELFF. The CDR3 coding sequence is TGTGCCAGCACCCTTTACGGGGAACTGTTTTTT. The complete variable domain, with remaining parts taken from reference TRBV28 and TRBJ1-4, reads DVKVTQSSRYLVKRTGEKVFLECVQDMDHENMFWYRQDPGLGLRLIYFSYDVKMKEKGDIPEGYSVSREKKERFSLILESASTNQTSMYLCASTLYGELFFGSGTQLSVL.